A selection of T cell receptor beta chains follows, all from one sample in a study of T-cell memory formation after mild COVID-19. TCRdb reprocessed the 5' RACE reads via MiXCR and lists one record per CDR3 protein. The sample yields approximately 410,000 distinct CDR3 sequences, under 25% seen once. The material sequenced was PBMCs or a T cell subset sorted from them (not recorded which). The origin of the receptors is an adult woman who had mild COVID-19 (a few samples of this study predate the infection). Cell type and time point are not known. The CDR3 runs from the conserved cysteine through the conserved F or W. The D gene is left open where the match is weak. The size of a clone is reported for some rows only, either as once, few or many, or as a class for expanded clones.

v_gene	d_gene	abundance	j_gene	len	CDR3aa	CDR3nt
TRBV9	.	.	TRBJ2-1	12	CASSVEGLAQFF	TGTGCCAGCAGCGTAGAAGGGTTGGCGCAGTTCTTC
TRBV4-2	.	.	TRBJ1-1	18	CASSQDAGGWEMNTEAFF	TGTGCCAGCAGCCAAGATGCGGGGGGCTGGGAGATGAACACTGAAGCTTTCTTT
TRBV5-1	.	.	TRBJ2-1	16	CASSTKNGGPRNEQFF	TGCGCCAGCAGCACCAAGAACGGGGGGCCTCGGAATGAGCAGTTCTTC
TRBV10-3	.	.	TRBJ2-2	15	CAISEVRGHTGELFF	TGTGCCATCAGTGAAGTGCGGGGTCACACCGGGGAGCTGTTTTTT
TRBV5-1	.	.	TRBJ2-5	15	CASSLRGGLQETQYF	TGCGCCAGCAGCTTGAGGGGGGGCCTCCAAGAGACCCAGTACTTC
TRBV6-2/TRBV6-3	.	.	TRBJ1-5	16	CASSGGAGLGNQPQHF	TGTGCCAGCAGCGGGGGAGCAGGGCTGGGGAATCAGCCCCAGCATTTT
TRBV2	TRBD1	.	TRBJ1-6	15	CASLPQGAVGSPLHF	TGTGCCAGCCTTCCACAGGGGGCGGTGGGTTCACCCCTCCACTTT
TRBV5-4	.	few	TRBJ2-1	13	CASSFAQGYEQFF	TGTGCCAGCAGCTTCGCGCAGGGCTATGAGCAGTTCTTC
TRBV5-1	TRBD2	few	TRBJ2-1	16	CASSFVSSGGRDEQFF	TGCGCCAGCAGCTTCGTTTCTAGCGGGGGAAGGGATGAGCAGTTCTTC
TRBV6-2/TRBV6-3	TRBD1	.	TRBJ2-7	15	CASSSRWTGSYEQYF	TGTGCCAGCAGTTCTCGCTGGACAGGGTCCTACGAGCAGTACTTC
TRBV7-9	.	.	TRBJ2-7	14	CASSSDMVGYEQYF	TGTGCCAGCAGCTCAGACATGGTAGGCTACGAGCAGTACTTC
TRBV5-1	TRBD1	few	TRBJ2-2	16	CASSLWTGANTGELFF	TGCGCCAGCAGCTTGTGGACAGGGGCCAACACCGGGGAGCTGTTTTTT
TRBV6-5	.	.	TRBJ2-3	11	CASGPLDTQYF	TGTGCCAGCGGCCCCCTAGATACGCAGTATTTT
TRBV5-1	.	few	TRBJ2-5	13	CASSSGGGETQYF	TGCGCCAGCAGCTCAGGGGGAGGTGAGACCCAGTACTTC
TRBV7-8	TRBD1	.	TRBJ1-2	17	CASSLSGTGVVNYGYTF	TGTGCCAGCAGCTTATCCGGGACAGGGGTAGTCAACTATGGCTACACCTTC
TRBV15	.	.	TRBJ2-7	13	CATSREFGSEQYF	TGTGCCACCAGCAGAGAATTTGGGTCAGAGCAGTACTTC